The clone carrying this T cell receptor (beta chain) occurred a few times. With 2 bases clipped from V and 4 bases from J, the junction kept 4 bases outside the gene matches. The CDR3 totals 13 residues. The V gene's germline CDR1 is SQVTM and CDR2 ANQGSEA. Following RNA extraction, reverse transcription yielded cDNA that acted as the sequencing template. Some clones are missing from TCRdb's copy, which holds only in-frame ones; the method was immunoSEQ multiplex PCR. The top ten hold more than 15% of the sample, which has tens of thousands of clones, roughly 60% seen once. The data were taken from a study of CD8+ T cells in alopecia areata.

The source was CD8+ T cells sorted from blood, collected at week 0. The chain recombines TRBV29-1 with TRBJ1-1; 7 nucleotides agree with TRBD1. This TCR was recovered from a human donor with alopecia areata. The CDR3 here is CSVETGDGTEAFF. The DNA for the CDR3 is TGCAGCGTTGAAACAGGGGATGGCACTGAAGCTTTCTTT.